Each of the 3 T cell receptor beta chains below was sequenced from the same sample in a study of blood T cell repertoires in COVID-19. Here immunoSEQ multiplex PCR was the method, and the copy in TCRdb shows in-frame clones only, minus some. This table has roughly 92,000 clones, more than 70% appearing once. The sequenced sample consisted of peripheral blood. These receptors originate from a human donor with acute or convalescent COVID-19. The donor label of this sample is uncertain.

The gene calls are TRBV5-1 and TRBJ1-2, with D possibly TRBD1 on 6 matching bases. V lost 6 bases and J 7 bases, leaving 19 bases between the germline ends. Germline assignment: CDR1 SGHRS and CDR2 YFSETQ. The CDR3 extends over 14 amino acids. The CDR3: CASTMAGVSSGYTF. The DNA for the CDR3 is TGCGCCAGCACCATGGCAGGGGTATCTAGTGGCTACACCTTC.

This clone has just a few counts. The V gene is TRBV4-1, the J gene TRBJ1-2, with D possibly being TRBD1 (6 bases). This CDR3 has 17 residues. V gave up 1 base and J gave up 7 bases, with 22 bases separating them. The germline CDR1 and CDR2 sequences are MGHRA and YSYEKL. This CDR3 reads CASSQGPWGGLTTGYTF. The CDR3 region has the DNA TGCGCCAGCAGCCAAGGGCCCTGGGGGGGGCTTACGACTGGCTACACCTTC.

This clone was detected only a few times. This chain connects TRBV10-3 to TRBJ1-1, with TRBD1 matching over 8 bases. The trim removed 9 bases at V and 2 bases at J, leaving 5 bases unmatched. This CDR3 comprises 13 residues. Germline V gene data show CDR1 as ENHRY and CDR2 as SYGVKD. The CDR3 loop is CAIWTGKNTEAFF. The CDR3 DNA is TGTGCCATTTGGACAGGGAAAAACACTGAAGCTTTCTTT.